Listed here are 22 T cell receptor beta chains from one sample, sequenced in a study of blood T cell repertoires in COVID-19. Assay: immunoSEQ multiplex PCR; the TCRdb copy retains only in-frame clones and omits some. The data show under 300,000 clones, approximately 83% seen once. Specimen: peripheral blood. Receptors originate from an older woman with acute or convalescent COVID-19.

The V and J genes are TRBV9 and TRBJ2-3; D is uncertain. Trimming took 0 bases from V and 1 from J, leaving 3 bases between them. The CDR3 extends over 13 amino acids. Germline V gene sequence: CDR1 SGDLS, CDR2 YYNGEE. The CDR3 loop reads CASSVGGTDTQYF. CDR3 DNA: TGTGCCAGCAGCGTAGGAGGCACAGATACGCAGTATTTT.

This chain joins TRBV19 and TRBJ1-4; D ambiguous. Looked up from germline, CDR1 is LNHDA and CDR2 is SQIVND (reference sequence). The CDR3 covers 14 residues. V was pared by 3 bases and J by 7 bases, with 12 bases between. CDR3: CASSIGLIGEKLFF. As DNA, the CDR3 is TGTGCCAGTAGTATTGGGCTAATTGGTGAAAAACTGTTTTTT.

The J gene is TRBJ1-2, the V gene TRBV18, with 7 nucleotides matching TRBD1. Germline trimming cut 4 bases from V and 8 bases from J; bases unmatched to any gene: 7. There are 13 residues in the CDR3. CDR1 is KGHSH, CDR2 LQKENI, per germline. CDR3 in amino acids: CASSLGQSNGYTF. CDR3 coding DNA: TGTGCCAGCTCACTGGGACAGTCCAACGGCTACACCTTC.

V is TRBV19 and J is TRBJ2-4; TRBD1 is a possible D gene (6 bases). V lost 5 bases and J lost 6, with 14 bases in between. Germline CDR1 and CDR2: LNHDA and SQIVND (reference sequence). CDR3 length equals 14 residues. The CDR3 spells CASSASRGVNIQYF. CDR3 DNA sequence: TGTGCCAGTAGTGCCTCCAGGGGTGTAAACATTCAGTACTTC.

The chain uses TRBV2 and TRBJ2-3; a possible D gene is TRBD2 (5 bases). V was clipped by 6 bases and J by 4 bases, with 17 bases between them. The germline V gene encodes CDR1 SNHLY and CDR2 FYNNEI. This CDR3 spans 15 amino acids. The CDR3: CASSQDFISADTQYF. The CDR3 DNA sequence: TGTGCCAGCAGCCAGGACTTTATTAGTGCAGATACGCAGTATTTT.

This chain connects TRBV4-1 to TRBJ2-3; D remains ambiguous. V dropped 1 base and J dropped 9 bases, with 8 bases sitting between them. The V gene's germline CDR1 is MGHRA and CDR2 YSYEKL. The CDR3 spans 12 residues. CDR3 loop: CASSQASGTQYF. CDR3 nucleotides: TGCGCCAGCAGCCAAGCGTCCGGGACGCAGTATTTT.

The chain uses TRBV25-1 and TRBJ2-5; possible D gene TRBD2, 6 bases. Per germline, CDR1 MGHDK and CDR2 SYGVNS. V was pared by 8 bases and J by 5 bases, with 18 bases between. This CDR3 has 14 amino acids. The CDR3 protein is CASGRESSFETQYF. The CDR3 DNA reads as TGTGCCAGCGGCCGGGAGTCAAGTTTTGAGACCCAGTACTTC.

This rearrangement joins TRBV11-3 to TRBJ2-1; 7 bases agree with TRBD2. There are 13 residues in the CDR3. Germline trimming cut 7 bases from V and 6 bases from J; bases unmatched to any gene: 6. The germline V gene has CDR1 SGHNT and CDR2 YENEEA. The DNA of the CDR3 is TGTGCCAGCACTGCGGGGGAACCCAATGAGCAGTTCTTC. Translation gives CASTAGEPNEQFF. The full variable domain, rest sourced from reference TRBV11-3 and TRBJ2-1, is EAGVVQSPRYKIIEKKQPVAFWCNPISGHNTLYWYLQNLGQGPELLIRYENEEAVDDSQLPKDRFSAERLKGVDSTLKIQPAELGDSAVYLCASTAGEPNEQFFGPGTRLTVL.

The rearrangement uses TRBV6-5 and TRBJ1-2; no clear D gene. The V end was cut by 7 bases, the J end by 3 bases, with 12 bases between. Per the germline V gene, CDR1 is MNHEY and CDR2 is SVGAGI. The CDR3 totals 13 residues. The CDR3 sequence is CASKDTADYGYTF. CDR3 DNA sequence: TGTGCCAGCAAAGACACGGCCGACTATGGCTACACCTTC.

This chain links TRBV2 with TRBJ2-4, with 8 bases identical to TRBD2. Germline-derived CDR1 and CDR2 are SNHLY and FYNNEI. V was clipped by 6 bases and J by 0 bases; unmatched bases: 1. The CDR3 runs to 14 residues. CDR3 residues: CASSLAGAKNIQYF. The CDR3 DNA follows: TGTGCCAGCAGCCTAGCGGGAGCCAAAAACATTCAGTACTTC.

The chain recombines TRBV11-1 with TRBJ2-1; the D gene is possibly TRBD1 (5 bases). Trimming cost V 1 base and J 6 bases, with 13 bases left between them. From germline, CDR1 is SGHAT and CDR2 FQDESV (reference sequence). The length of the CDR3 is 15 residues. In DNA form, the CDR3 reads TGTGCCAGCAGCTTAGGAGCGATTACAGGCAATGAGCAGTTCTTC. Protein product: CASSLGAITGNEQFF. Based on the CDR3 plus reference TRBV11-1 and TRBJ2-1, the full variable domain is EAEVAQSPRYKITEKSQAVAFWCDPISGHATLYWYRQILGQGPELLVQFQDESVVDDSQLPKDRFSAERLKGVDSTLKIQPAELGDSAMYLCASSLGAITGNEQFFGPGTRLTVL.

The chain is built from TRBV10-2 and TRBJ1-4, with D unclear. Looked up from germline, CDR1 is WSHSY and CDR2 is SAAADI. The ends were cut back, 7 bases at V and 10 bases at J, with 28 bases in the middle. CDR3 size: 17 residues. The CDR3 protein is CASMPGSGDREGLKLFF. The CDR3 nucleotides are TGCGCCAGCATGCCCGGTTCCGGGGATCGGGAGGGCCTAAAACTGTTTTTT.

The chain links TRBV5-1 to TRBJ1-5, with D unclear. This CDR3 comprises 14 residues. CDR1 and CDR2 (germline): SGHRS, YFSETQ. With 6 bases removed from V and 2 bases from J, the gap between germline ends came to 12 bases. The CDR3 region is CASKIEVGNQPQHF. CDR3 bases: TGCGCCAGCAAGATCGAGGTAGGCAATCAGCCCCAGCATTTT.

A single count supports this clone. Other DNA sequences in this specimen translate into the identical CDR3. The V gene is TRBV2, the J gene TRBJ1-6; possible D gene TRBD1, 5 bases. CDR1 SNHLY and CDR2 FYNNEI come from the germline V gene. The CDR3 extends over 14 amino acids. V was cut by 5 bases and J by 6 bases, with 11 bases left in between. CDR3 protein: CASSMGQGNSPLHF. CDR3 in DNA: TGTGCCAGCAGTATGGGGCAGGGTAATTCACCCCTCCACTTT.

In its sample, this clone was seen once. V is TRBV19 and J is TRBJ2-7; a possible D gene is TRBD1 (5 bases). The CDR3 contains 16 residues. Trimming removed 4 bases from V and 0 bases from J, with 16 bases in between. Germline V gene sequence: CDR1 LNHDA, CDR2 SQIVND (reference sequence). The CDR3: CASSTAPGSRSYEQYF. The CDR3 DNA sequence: TGTGCCAGTAGTACGGCACCAGGGTCTCGCTCCTACGAGCAGTACTTC.

CDR3 loop: CASSSYWDTGTQPQHF. CDR3 bases: TGTGCCAGCAGTTCTTACTGGGACACGGGGACTCAGCCCCAGCATTTT. This sequence joins TRBV27 and TRBJ1-5; a weak D match, TRBD1 (6 bases). The CDR3 length is 16 residues. Germline values: CDR1 MNHEY, CDR2 SMNVEV (reference sequence). V was pared by 4 bases and J by 6 bases, with 19 bases between.

CDR3 loop: CASSLSLAGLDTQYF. The DNA of the CDR3 is TGCGCCAGCAGCTTGTCACTAGCGGGGTTGGATACGCAGTATTTT. This chain connects TRBV5-1 to TRBJ2-3, with 10 bases fitting TRBD2. CDR3 length equals 15 residues. V lost 1 base to trimming and J lost 6 bases; unmatched junction nucleotides: 5. CDR1 and CDR2 (germline): SGHRS, YFSETQ.

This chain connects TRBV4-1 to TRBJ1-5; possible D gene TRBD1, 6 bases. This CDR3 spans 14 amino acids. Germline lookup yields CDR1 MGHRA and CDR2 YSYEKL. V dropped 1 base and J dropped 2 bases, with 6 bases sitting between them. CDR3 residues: CASSQGQGNQPQHF. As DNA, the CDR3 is TGCGCCAGCAGCCAAGGACAGGGCAATCAGCCCCAGCATTTT.

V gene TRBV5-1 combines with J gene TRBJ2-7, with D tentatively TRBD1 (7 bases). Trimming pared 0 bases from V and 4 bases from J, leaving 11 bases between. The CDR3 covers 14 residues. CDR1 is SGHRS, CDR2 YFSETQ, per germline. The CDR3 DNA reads TGCGCCAGCAGCTTGGACAGGGGAGGATACGAGCAGTACTTC. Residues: CASSLDRGGYEQYF.

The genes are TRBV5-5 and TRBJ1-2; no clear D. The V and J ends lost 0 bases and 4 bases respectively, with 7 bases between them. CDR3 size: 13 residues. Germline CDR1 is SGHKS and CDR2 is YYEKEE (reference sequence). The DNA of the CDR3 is TGTGCCAGCAGCTTGGAAGCCTTCTATGGCTACACCTTC. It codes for CASSLEAFYGYTF.

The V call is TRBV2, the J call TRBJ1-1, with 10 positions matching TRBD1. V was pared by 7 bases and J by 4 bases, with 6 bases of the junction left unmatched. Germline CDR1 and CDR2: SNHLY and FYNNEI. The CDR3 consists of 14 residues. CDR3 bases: TGTGCCAGCACATGGGACAGGGGTGGCACTGAAGCTTTCTTT. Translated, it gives CASTWDRGGTEAFF. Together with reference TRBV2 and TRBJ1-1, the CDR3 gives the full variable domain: EPEVTQTPSHQVTQMGQEVILRCVPISNHLYFYWYRQILGQKVEFLVSFYNNEISEKSEIFDDQFSVERPDGSNFTLKIRSTKLEDSAMYFCASTWDRGGTEAFFGQGTRLTVV.

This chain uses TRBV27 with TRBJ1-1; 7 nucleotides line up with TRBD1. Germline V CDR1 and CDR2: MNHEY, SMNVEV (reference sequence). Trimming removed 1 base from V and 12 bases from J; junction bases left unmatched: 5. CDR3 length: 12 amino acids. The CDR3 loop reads CASSLFGTATFF. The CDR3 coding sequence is TGTGCCAGCAGTTTATTCGGGACAGCGACTTTCTTT.